This T cell receptor beta chain was sequenced during a study of post-analysis software for immune sequencing data. Prepared libraries of TCR beta cDNA carried unique molecular identifiers. Each CDR3 protein gets one entry after TCRdb re-called the PCR reads with MiXCR. The table records some 890,000 distinct CDR3 sequences, approximately 53% of them present only once. Source material: blood. The clonotype comes from a girl aged 10 to 17 with multiple sclerosis.

CDR3 sequence reads: CASRVGGSSYNEQFF. The CDR3 bases are TGTGCCAGCAGAGTAGGGGGAAGCTCCTACAATGAGCAGTTCTTC. The chain uses TRBV7-2 and TRBJ2-1; weak D call: TRBD1 (6 bases). The germline V gene encodes CDR1 SGHTA and CDR2 FQGNSA. V dropped 6 bases and J dropped 0 bases, with 12 bases sitting between them. The CDR3 totals 15 residues.